This is a list of T cell receptor beta chains from one sample in a study of shared clonotypes between healthy human individuals. Generated by immunoSEQ multiplex PCR, the TCRdb table keeps only in-frame clones and is missing some. The sample has about 2,200,000 clones; around 93% are singletons. Material: naive CD8+ T cells from PBMCs. Receptor source: a man aged 18-30 years in good health. Some clones in this sample may be carry-over from other donors' samples. CDR3s include the opening cysteine and the closing phenylalanine or tryptophan. The order of the fields is J gene, clone size, D gene, V gene, CDR3 protein, CDR3 DNA. The D gene is left open where the match is weak. Clone size is not always given. Where it is, it says once, few, many or a class for expanded clones.

TRBJ1-1,NA,NA,TRBV6-5,CASSYGWGENTEAFF,TGTGCCAGCAGTTACGGGTGGGGTGAGAACACTGAAGCTTTCTTT
TRBJ2-1,NA,NA,TRBV7-9,CASSLPGLNEQFF,TGTGCCAGCAGCTTACCAGGCCTCAATGAGCAGTTCTTC
TRBJ1-2,NA,TRBD1,TRBV29-1,CSVDTGGSGYTF,TGCAGCGTTGACACAGGGGGCAGCGGCTACACCTTC
TRBJ1-5,few,NA,TRBV7-9,CASSDGGLVQPQHF,TGTGCCAGCAGCGACGGGGGGCTGGTTCAGCCCCAGCATTTT
TRBJ2-5,NA,NA,TRBV28,CASSLRGDQETQYF,TGTGCCAGCAGTTTAAGGGGCGACCAAGAGACCCAGTACTTC
TRBJ1-2,NA,NA,TRBV9,CASSGPTKSGSHGYTF,TGTGCCAGCAGCGGCCCGACGAAATCGGGGTCTCATGGCTACACCTTC
TRBJ2-3,NA,TRBD2,TRBV30,CAWSVLAGTDTQYF,TGTGCCTGGAGTGTACTAGCGGGGACAGATACGCAGTATTTT
TRBJ2-3,NA,NA,TRBV27,CASSFQETRDTQYF,TGTGCCAGCAGTTTTCAAGAAACCCGAGATACGCAGTATTTT
TRBJ1-1,NA,NA,TRBV7-9,CASRAGLNTEAFF,TGTGCCAGCAGGGCAGGGTTGAACACTGAAGCTTTCTTT
TRBJ1-1,NA,NA,TRBV27,CASSLSRTVNTEAFF,TGTGCCAGCAGTTTATCAAGGACGGTGAACACTGAAGCTTTCTTT
TRBJ2-7,NA,NA,TRBV9,CASSPTFSYEQYF,TGTGCCAGCAGCCCAACCTTCAGCTACGAGCAGTACTTC
TRBJ2-2,NA,NA,TRBV25-1,CASSNLAANTGELFF,TGTGCCAGCAGCAATCTAGCAGCGAACACCGGGGAGCTGTTTTTT
TRBJ2-1,NA,NA,TRBV19,CASSIMRGRVHEQFF,TGTGCCAGTAGTATAATGAGGGGACGGGTCCATGAGCAGTTCTTC
TRBJ2-2,NA,NA,TRBV2,CASSELRGGTGELFF,TGTGCCAGCAGCGAATTAAGGGGGGGAACCGGGGAGCTGTTTTTT
TRBJ2-7,NA,NA,TRBV15,CATSRDFRYEQYF,TGTGCCACCAGCAGAGATTTCCGGTACGAGCAGTACTTC
TRBJ2-3,NA,NA,TRBV13,CASSTGGTDTQYF,TGTGCCAGCAGCACCGGGGGCACAGATACGCAGTATTTT
TRBJ2-7,NA,TRBD1,TRBV30,CAWGGQGVYEQYF,TGTGCCTGGGGGGGACAGGGAGTCTACGAGCAGTACTTC
TRBJ2-3,NA,NA,TRBV7-9,CASSPALSTDTQYF,TGTGCCAGCAGCCCTGCGTTGAGCACAGATACGCAGTATTTT
TRBJ1-1,NA,NA,TRBV9,CASSSDGAAETEAFF,TGTGCCAGCAGCTCGGACGGTGCGGCGGAAACTGAAGCTTTCTTT
TRBJ1-1,NA,NA,TRBV29-1,CSVDGGYGTEAFF,TGCAGCGTTGACGGGGGCTATGGGACTGAAGCTTTCTTT
TRBJ2-1,once,TRBD2,TRBV27,CASSPSSGGYNEQFF,TGTGCCAGCAGTCCGTCTAGCGGAGGGTACAATGAGCAGTTCTTC
TRBJ2-7,NA,TRBD1,TRBV4-3,CASSPGTGLNEQYF,TGCGCCAGCAGCCCCGGGACAGGGCTGAACGAGCAGTACTTC
TRBJ2-7,few,TRBD2,TRBV5-4,CASSLGLAGTYEQYF,TGTGCCAGCAGCTTGGGATTAGCGGGGACTTACGAGCAGTACTTC
TRBJ2-1,NA,NA,TRBV5-1,CASSWGLEQFF,TGCGCCAGCAGCTGGGGACTCGAGCAGTTCTTC
TRBJ2-7,NA,NA,TRBV7-6,CASSLEGNPAYEQYF,TGTGCCAGCAGCTTAGAAGGGAACCCCGCCTACGAGCAGTACTTC
TRBJ2-7,NA,TRBD2,TRBV27,CASSTLAGRYEQYF,TGTGCCAGCAGCACATTGGCCGGGAGGTACGAGCAGTACTTC
TRBJ1-3,once,NA,TRBV28,CASSSGLFIGNTIYF,TGTGCCAGCAGTTCCGGACTCTTTATAGGAAACACCATATATTTT
TRBJ1-5,NA,NA,TRBV27,CASSPYSLTGGNQPQHF,TGTGCCAGCTCTCCTTACTCTCTGACAGGCGGCAATCAGCCCCAGCATTTT
TRBJ2-7,NA,NA,TRBV4-3,CASSQDLSGEQYF,TGCGCCAGCAGCCAAGATTTGAGTGGTGAGCAGTACTTC
TRBJ1-2,NA,TRBD1,TRBV7-9,CASSSGQGADYLHGYTF,TGTGCCAGCAGCTCCGGACAGGGGGCGGACTACTTACACGGCTACACCTTC
TRBJ2-1,NA,NA,TRBV11-1,CASSLALGGISYNEQFF,TGTGCCAGCAGCTTGGCCCTCGGAGGTATCTCCTACAATGAGCAGTTCTTC
TRBJ1-2,NA,TRBD1,TRBV19,CASSTPYRTGGFYGYTF,TGTGCCAGTAGTACCCCTTACCGAACAGGGGGCTTTTATGGCTACACCTTC
TRBJ2-7,NA,NA,TRBV29-1,CSVESGEGYEQYF,TGCAGCGTTGAGTCAGGGGAAGGCTACGAGCAGTACTTC
TRBJ2-7,NA,NA,TRBV9,CASSVTPTKTYEQYF,TGTGCCAGCAGCGTAACTCCGACTAAGACCTACGAGCAGTACTTC
TRBJ2-7,NA,NA,TRBV5-8,CASSPLRRGEQYF,TGTGCCAGCAGCCCTCTCCGGAGAGGCGAGCAGTACTTC
TRBJ2-3,NA,TRBD2,TRBV7-3,CASSLGLAGKSTDTQYF,TGTGCCAGCAGCCTGGGCCTAGCGGGAAAAAGCACAGATACGCAGTATTTT
TRBJ2-7,NA,TRBD1,TRBV10-3,CAISDSLRQGLSYEQYF,TGTGCCATCAGTGATTCCTTAAGACAGGGTCTATCCTACGAGCAGTACTTC
TRBJ1-2,NA,TRBD1,TRBV28,CASSFRTGYGYTF,TGTGCCAGCAGTTTCCGGACAGGGTATGGCTACACCTTC
TRBJ2-7,many,NA,TRBV27,CASSFGYEQYF,TGTGCCAGCAGTTTTGGGTACGAGCAGTACTTC
TRBJ2-7,once,TRBD2,TRBV6-6,CASSYALAGVPYEQYF,TGTGCCAGCAGTTATGCCTTAGCGGGAGTACCCTACGAGCAGTACTTC